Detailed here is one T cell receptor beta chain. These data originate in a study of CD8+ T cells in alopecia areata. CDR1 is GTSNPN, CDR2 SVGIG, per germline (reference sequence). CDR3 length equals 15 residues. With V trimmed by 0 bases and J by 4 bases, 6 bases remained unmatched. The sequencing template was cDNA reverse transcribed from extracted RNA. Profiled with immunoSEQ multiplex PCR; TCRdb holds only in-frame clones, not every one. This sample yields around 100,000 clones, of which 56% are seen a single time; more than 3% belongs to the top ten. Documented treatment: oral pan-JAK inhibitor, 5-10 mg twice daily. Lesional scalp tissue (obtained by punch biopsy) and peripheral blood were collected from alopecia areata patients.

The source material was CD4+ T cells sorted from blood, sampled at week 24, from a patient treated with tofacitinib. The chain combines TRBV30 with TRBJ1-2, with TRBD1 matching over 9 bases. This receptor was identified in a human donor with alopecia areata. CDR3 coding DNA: TGTGCCTGGAGTGTACGCACAGGGGGCGGCTATGGCTACACCTTC. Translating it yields CAWSVRTGGGYGYTF.